This TCR beta chain was sequenced in a study of tumor and adjacent non-tumor tissue in lung cancer. Overall study findings and caveats: Compared with tumor, normal lung showed significantly lower TCR diversity. In normal lung, the top 100 clones were significantly more dominant than in tumor.

TCRbeta libraries were built with three rounds of nested PCR, modified from ARM-PCR. TCRdb recomputed calls from the multiplex PCR reads with MiXCR, one row per CDR3 protein. This sample has 55,000 to 75,000 distinct CDR3 sequences, with approximately 63% found just once. CDR1 is SEHNR and CDR2 is FQNEAQ in the germline V gene (reference sequence). Trimming pared 1 base from V and 4 bases from J, leaving 7 bases between. The CDR3 totals 14 residues. Concerning this clonotype itself: Its specificity is unknown.

The template was RNA from unsorted bulk tissue. Donors were chemotherapy-naive, newly diagnosed lung cancer surgical patients in China, August–late 2014. The chain employs TRBV7-9 and TRBJ1-4, with a tentative D call TRBD1 (6 bases). The origin of this receptor is a man aged 50 or older with non-small cell lung cancer. Sequencing was carried out using lung tumor tissue. CDR3 in DNA: TGTGCCAGCAGCTTAGGGACAGATAATGAAAAACTGTTTTTT. Its protein is CASSLGTDNEKLFF. The entire variable domain, with the rest obtained from reference TRBV7-9 and TRBJ1-4, is as follows: DTGVSQNPRHKITKRGQNVTFRCDPISEHNRLYWYRQTLGQGPEFLTYFQNEAQLEKSRLLSDRFSAERPKGSFSTLEIQRTEQGDSAMYLCASSLGTDNEKLFFGSGTQLSVL.